This TCR beta chain emerged from a study of shared clonotypes between healthy human individuals. Study-wide results and caveats: Unshared clonotypes carried lower generation probabilities than those common to all four donors. Memory subsets generally showed smaller estimated richness than naive subsets did.

Per germline, CDR1 SGDLS and CDR2 YYNGEE. The CDR3 extends over 13 amino acids. V lost 4 bases and J lost 4, with 11 bases in between. Comment on this clone: Its target is not known.

Genomic DNA (from each subset) was split evenly across several immunoSEQ plates. Produced via immunoSEQ multiplex PCR; TCRdb's table is partial and in-frame only. The table lists about a million clones, 70% to 85% of them singletons, with over 0.8% in the top ten. The rearrangement uses TRBV9 and TRBJ1-2; D gene uncertain. Sequenced input: memory CD4+ T cells from PBMCs. The sample's subset: CD45RA-negative fraction. This sequence originates from a man aged 18 to 29 in good health. Some clones in this sample may be carry-over from other donors' samples. The CDR3 coding sequence is TGTGCCAGCAGCCCCGGACGGATCTATGGCTACACCTTC. This sequence encodes CASSPGRIYGYTF.